The 25 T cell receptor beta chains below were found in one sample sequenced in a study of identical twins. One entry per CDR3 protein results from TCRdb running MiXCR on the 5' RACE reads. The data contain hundreds of thousands of distinct CDR3 sequences, less than 25% of them singletons. A further study also used this sample, focusing on T cells expressing NK-cell markers.

The sequenced material came from PBMCs. The receptors were sampled from a woman in her late teens or twenties in good health.

The chain couples TRBV9 to TRBJ2-7; no reliable D call. The V and J ends lost 5 bases and 5 bases respectively, with 14 bases between them. Germline V CDR1 and CDR2: SGDLS, YYNGEE. The CDR3 is 13 amino acids. CDR3 DNA sequence: TGTGCCAGCAGTTCAGACGCCCGGGACGAGCAGTACTTC. As protein: CASSSDARDEQYF.

This rearrangement joins TRBV12-3 or TRBV12-4 to TRBJ2-2; 7 bases fit TRBD2. The CDR3 has 15 residues. V lost 5 bases to trimming and J lost 1 base; unmatched junction nucleotides: 4. As DNA, the CDR3 is TGTGCCAGCAGTATCCGGGAGGAGAACACCGGGGAGCTGTTTTTT. Its protein is CASSIREENTGELFF.

This clonotype came up many times. This rearrangement joins TRBV12-3 or TRBV12-4 to TRBJ2-7; no firm D call. The CDR3 runs 12 residues. V was pared by 8 bases and J by 6 bases, with 14 bases between. The chain's CDR3 is CASSDAQPEQYF. In DNA form, the CDR3 reads TGTGCCAGCTCCGATGCCCAACCCGAGCAGTACTTC.

This CDR3 reads CASSTGTGEDNEQFF. CDR3 sequence (DNA): TGCGCCAGCAGTACCGGGACAGGGGAGGACAATGAGCAGTTCTTC. This rearrangement joins TRBV10-1 to TRBJ2-1, with 10 bases lining up with TRBD1. The CDR3 is 15 residues long. V lost 5 bases to trimming and J lost 5 bases; unmatched junction nucleotides: 6. Looked up from germline, CDR1 is WNHNN and CDR2 is SYGVQD (reference sequence).

This clonotype was counted ten times or more. The chain has TRBV20-1 and TRBJ1-2, with D possibly being TRBD1 (6 bases). This CDR3 region has 15 residues. V was pared by 1 base and J by 0 bases, with 12 bases between. Germline values: CDR1 DFQATT, CDR2 SNEGSKA (reference sequence). CDR3 nucleotides: TGCAGTGCTAGAGGAGGGGACACCGCTAACTATGGCTACACCTTC. As protein: CSARGGDTANYGYTF.

In its sample, this clonotype was seen a few times. This sequence joins TRBV5-6 and TRBJ2-7; D is unresolved. Germline values: CDR1 SGHDT, CDR2 YYEEEE. This CDR3 has 15 amino acids. The ends were cut back, 5 bases at V and 2 bases at J, with 17 bases in the middle. CDR3 sequence: CASSQFSPSPYEQYF. CDR3 nucleotides: TGTGCCAGCAGTCAGTTTTCCCCGTCCCCCTACGAGCAGTACTTC.

This clonotype was seen a few times. This chain uses TRBV10-3 with TRBJ1-2; tentatively, D is TRBD1 (5 bases). The CDR3 has 13 residues. The ends were cut back, 3 bases at V and 4 bases at J, with 9 bases in the middle. The germline CDR1 and CDR2 sequences are ENHRY and SYGVKD. CDR3 region: CAISDQGGYGYTF. Written as DNA, the CDR3 is TGTGCCATCAGTGACCAGGGAGGCTATGGCTACACCTTC.

The table lists this clonotype with a few counts. V gene TRBV7-2 combines with J gene TRBJ2-7; 7 bases are a match to TRBD1. Germline CDR1 reads SGHTA; CDR2 reads FQGNSA. The CDR3 sequence is 15 residues long. Losses at the gene ends were 5 bases for V and 2 bases for J; bases not matched to a gene: 9. The CDR3 sequence: CASSIQTGTTYEQYF. The CDR3 bases are TGTGCCAGCAGCATACAGACAGGGACCACCTACGAGCAGTACTTC.

This sequence joins TRBV6-5 and TRBJ2-1; D call uncertain. This CDR3 comprises 12 residues. The V end lost 5 bases, the J end lost 10 bases, and 12 bases lay between the germline ends. Per the germline V gene, CDR1 is MNHEY and CDR2 is SVGAGI. This CDR3 reads CASSKGPREQFF. DNA of the CDR3: TGTGCCAGCAGTAAAGGACCGAGGGAGCAGTTCTTC.

This clonotype was seen a few times. This sequence joins TRBV6-1 and TRBJ2-5, with D maybe TRBD2 (6 bases). Trimming left V 4 bases short and J 4 bases short, with 13 bases between. CDR1 MNHNS and CDR2 SASEGT come from the germline V gene. This CDR3 has 14 residues. CDR3 bases: TGTGCCAGCAGTGGAGGGGCGGGGACAGAGACCCAGTACTTC. Protein: CASSGGAGTETQYF.

This rearrangement joins TRBV5-1 to TRBJ2-1, with TRBD2 matching 9 bases. There are 15 residues in the CDR3. Trimming took 4 bases from V and 4 from J; bases not matched to a gene: 6. Looked up from germline, CDR1 is SGHRS and CDR2 is YFSETQ. CDR3 bases: TGCGCCAGCAGCCTCGGACTAGCGCCTTACAATGAGCAGTTCTTC. Translation gives CASSLGLAPYNEQFF.

The rearrangement joins TRBV25-1 to TRBJ2-7; 7 bases line up with TRBD2. The CDR3 is 11 amino acids. The germline V gene has CDR1 MGHDK and CDR2 SYGVNS. V was clipped by 9 bases and J by 6 bases; unmatched bases: 5. CDR3 amino acids: CASRGDGEQYF. The CDR3 DNA follows: TGTGCCAGTCGGGGGGATGGCGAGCAGTACTTC.

The V call is TRBV9, the J call TRBJ2-7; D is uncertain. In germline, CDR1 is SGDLS, CDR2 YYNGEE. The ends were cut back, 3 bases at V and 6 bases at J, with 7 bases in the middle. This CDR3 contains 11 residues. The CDR3 sequence is CASSAAGEQYF. CDR3 DNA sequence: TGTGCCAGCAGCGCTGCCGGCGAGCAGTACTTC.

The genes are TRBV29-1 and TRBJ2-2; D is possibly TRBD1 (6 bases). Germline-derived CDR1 and CDR2 are SQVTM and ANQGSEA. The CDR3 length is 12 residues. The V and J ends lost 7 bases and 3 bases respectively, with 9 bases between them. CDR3 nucleotides: TGCAGCGGACAGGCCTACACCGGGGAGCTGTTTTTT. This sequence encodes CSGQAYTGELFF.

The V and J genes are TRBV5-1 and TRBJ2-3; a weak D match, TRBD1 (6 bases). Trimming pared 3 bases from V and 0 bases from J, leaving 17 bases between. Germline V CDR1 and CDR2: SGHRS, YFSETQ. This CDR3 comprises 17 residues. Here the CDR3 DNA reads TGCGCCAGCAGCTCTCGGACAGCCTGGACTAGCACAGATACGCAGTATTTT. Encoded protein: CASSSRTAWTSTDTQYF. The full variable domain, with the rest looked up from reference TRBV5-1 and TRBJ2-3, is KAGVTQTPRYLIKTRGQQVTLSCSPISGHRSVSWYQQTPGQGLQFLFEYFSETQRNKGNFPGRFSGRQFSNSRSEMNVSTLELGDSALYLCASSSRTAWTSTDTQYFGPGTRLTVL.

This clonotype was observed a handful of times. The chain has TRBV4-2 and TRBJ2-7, with a possible D match to TRBD1 (6 bases). The V and J ends lost 4 bases and 7 bases respectively, with 23 bases between them. From germline, CDR1 is LGHNA and CDR2 YNFKEQ. This CDR3 has 16 residues. Here the CDR3 reads CASSRTRDTSYVEQYF. CDR3 nucleotides: TGTGCCAGCAGCCGAACCCGGGACACATCCTACGTGGAGCAGTACTTC.

The chain recombines TRBV20-1 with TRBJ1-1, with 9 positions matching TRBD1. Germline-derived CDR1 and CDR2 are DFQATT and SNEGSKA (reference sequence). The CDR3 spans 17 residues. The ends lost 1 base at V and 3 bases at J; junction bases unmatched: 12. The CDR3 bases are TGCAGTGCTAGAGGGACAGGGGTAAGGGGAACAGACACTGAAGCTTTCTTT. It codes for CSARGTGVRGTDTEAFF.

The gene calls are TRBV12-3 or TRBV12-4 and TRBJ1-6; TRBD1 agrees at 9 bases. The CDR3 runs to 14 residues. The ends lost 3 bases at V and 8 bases at J; junction bases unmatched: 2. This CDR3 is CASSLGQGHSPLHF. The DNA of the CDR3 is TGTGCCAGCAGTTTGGGACAGGGACATTCACCCCTCCACTTT.

This sequence joins TRBV7-2 and TRBJ2-7, with TRBD1 as a possible D gene (6 bases). Germline CDR1 reads SGHTA; CDR2 reads FQGNSA. V lost 2 bases and J 1 base, leaving 9 bases between the germline ends. The CDR3 length is 14 residues. Here the CDR3 DNA reads TGTGCCAGCAGCTTATTGGGGGCGTCCTACGAGCAGTACTTC. Translated, it gives CASSLLGASYEQYF.

V usage is TRBV7-2 and J usage is TRBJ2-5; 7 nucleotides agree with TRBD1. CDR1 SGHTA and CDR2 FQGNSA come from the germline V gene. This CDR3 has 14 amino acids. The V gene end was trimmed by 8 bases and the J gene end by 3 bases; junction bases not matched to a gene: 9. The CDR3: CASGVWTGKETQYF. In DNA, the CDR3 is TGTGCCAGCGGGGTCTGGACAGGAAAAGAGACCCAGTACTTC.

Note on this clonotype: This could be a read error, since a much larger clone is one nucleotide away. The V call is TRBV6-5, the J call TRBJ2-2; D is unresolved. The CDR3 totals 12 residues. Germline lookup yields CDR1 MNHEY and CDR2 SVGAGI. V was shortened by 7 bases and J by 3 bases, with 6 bases between the two germline ends. The CDR3 bases are TGTGCCAGCATCGGGTACACCGGGGAGCTGTTTTTT. This gives the protein CASIGYTGELFF.

This clonotype appeared a few times. This chain joins TRBV29-1 and TRBJ2-3; 11 bases are a match to TRBD2. CDR1 SQVTM and CDR2 ANQGSEA come from the germline V gene. There are 14 residues in the CDR3. V gave up 5 bases and J gave up 6 bases; unmatched junction bases: 7. Written as DNA, the CDR3 is TGCAGCGTTACCAGGGCTAGCGGGAGGGATACGCAGTATTTT. It encodes CSVTRASGRDTQYF.

The rearrangement joins TRBV16 to TRBJ1-4; D is unclear. From germline, CDR1 is KGHSY and CDR2 FQNENV. Trimming pared 2 bases from V and 3 bases from J, leaving 4 bases between. The length of the CDR3 is 13 residues. CDR3 in DNA: TGTGCCAGCAGCCAAGGACCTAATGAAAAACTGTTTTTT. It specifies CASSQGPNEKLFF.

This clonotype was detected a few times. J is TRBJ2-1 and V is TRBV5-5; D not certain. This CDR3 has 16 amino acids. Per the germline V gene, CDR1 is SGHKS and CDR2 is YYEKEE (reference sequence). Trimming took off 5 bases at V and 0 bases at J, with 15 bases between the two ends. The CDR3 region has the DNA TGTGCCAGCAGTTGGGTTCCAGAATCCTCCTACAATGAGCAGTTCTTC. Translated, it gives CASSWVPESSYNEQFF.

V usage is TRBV7-9 and J usage is TRBJ2-7; TRBD2 matches at 7 bases. With V trimmed by 8 bases and J by 3 bases, 13 bases remained unmatched. Per the germline V gene, CDR1 is SEHNR and CDR2 is FQNEAQ (reference sequence). This CDR3 spans 15 amino acids. CDR3 in DNA: TGTGCCAGCCTTGGACCGGCGGGAGTAAGCTACGAGCAGTACTTC. Protein: CASLGPAGVSYEQYF.